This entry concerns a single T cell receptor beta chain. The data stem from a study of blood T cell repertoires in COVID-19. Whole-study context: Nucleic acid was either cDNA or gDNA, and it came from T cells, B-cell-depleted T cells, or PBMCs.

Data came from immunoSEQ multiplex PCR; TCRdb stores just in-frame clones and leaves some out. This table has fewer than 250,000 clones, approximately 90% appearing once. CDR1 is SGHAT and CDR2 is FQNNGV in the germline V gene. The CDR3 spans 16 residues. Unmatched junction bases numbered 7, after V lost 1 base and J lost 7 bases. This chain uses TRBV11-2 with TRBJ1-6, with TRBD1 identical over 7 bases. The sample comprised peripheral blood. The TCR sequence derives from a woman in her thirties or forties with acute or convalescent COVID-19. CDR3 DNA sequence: TGTGCCAGCAGCTTAGTTTCATGGACAGGAAATTCACCCCTCCACTTT. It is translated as CASSLVSWTGNSPLHF.